This is a list of T cell receptor beta chains from one sample in a study of T cells in Graves' hyperthyroidism and ophthalmopathy. MiXCR, applied by TCRdb to the multiplex PCR reads, yields one record per CDR3 protein. The sample carries 500,000 to 800,000 distinct CDR3 sequences, more than 14% recorded once. Sequencing used blood. The receptors were gathered from a woman in her fifties or sixties with Graves' ophthalmopathy. CDR3s include the opening cysteine and the closing phenylalanine or tryptophan. A D gene is named only where the DNA matches it firmly. Rows may omit the clone size; those that give it use once, few, many or a size class.

size: .; D: TRBD1; V: TRBV28; J: TRBJ1-4; DNA: TGTGCCAGCAGTTATTCCCGGGACAGGCGGCAGATGGAAAAACTGTTTTTT; CDR3: CASSYSRDRRQMEKLFF
size: .; D: .; V: TRBV27; J: TRBJ2-7; DNA: TGTGCCAGCAGTCACCTCTGGACTCCTGGGAGTACCTACGAGCAGTACTTC; CDR3: CASSHLWTPGSTYEQYF
size: many; D: TRBD2; V: TRBV24-1; J: TRBJ2-7; DNA: TGTGCCACCAGTGATCCTGGGACTACCGGATACGAGCAGTACTTC; CDR3: CATSDPGTTGYEQYF
size: many; D: .; V: TRBV28; J: TRBJ2-1; DNA: TGTGCCAGCAGTTTAGGGGACGGTGGGAGTGAGCAGTTCTTC; CDR3: CASSLGDGGSEQFF
size: many; D: TRBD2; V: TRBV7-3; J: TRBJ2-3; DNA: TGTGCCAGCAGCCTCGGGACTAGTAGGGTAACAGATACGCAGTATTTT; CDR3: CASSLGTSRVTDTQYF
size: few; D: TRBD1; V: TRBV5-1; J: TRBJ1-2; DNA: TGCGCCAGCAGCTTGGCGGACAGGCCAACTAACTATGGCTACACCTTC; CDR3: CASSLADRPTNYGYTF
size: many; D: .; V: TRBV6-2/TRBV6-3; J: TRBJ2-1; DNA: TGTGCCAGCAATGGAGCGGGCCTGGACAATGAGCAGTTCTTC; CDR3: CASNGAGLDNEQFF
size: .; D: TRBD1; V: TRBV7-9; J: TRBJ2-1; DNA: TGTGCCAGCAGCCACACCGGGACAGGGGCCAAACCCTCCTACAATGAGCAGTTCTTC; CDR3: CASSHTGTGAKPSYNEQFF
size: many; D: TRBD2; V: TRBV18; J: TRBJ2-1; DNA: TGTGCCAGCTCACCAACTAGCGGGCAAGACAATGAGCAGTTCTTC; CDR3: CASSPTSGQDNEQFF
size: many; D: .; V: TRBV28; J: TRBJ1-5; DNA: TGTGCCAGCAGTTTATTTTTCGGACAGAATAGCAATCAGCCCCAGCATTTT; CDR3: CASSLFFGQNSNQPQHF
size: many; D: TRBD1; V: TRBV20-1; J: TRBJ2-3; DNA: TGCAGTGCTAGCGGGGACAGGGCGTTCGCAGATACGCAGTATTTT; CDR3: CSASGDRAFADTQYF
size: .; D: TRBD1; V: TRBV28; J: TRBJ2-4; DNA: TGTGCCAGCAGTTTATGGGGCAGGGGGAACATTCAGTACTTC; CDR3: CASSLWGRGNIQYF
size: many; D: .; V: TRBV7-9; J: TRBJ1-1; DNA: TGTGCCAGCAGCTTAGCGTGGGGGGCCGACACTGAAGCTTTCTTT; CDR3: CASSLAWGADTEAFF
size: .; D: TRBD1; V: TRBV27; J: TRBJ2-7; DNA: TGTGCCAGCAGTACGGACAGGATCGGCTCGCAGTACTTC; CDR3: CASSTDRIGSQYF
size: many; D: TRBD1; V: TRBV7-2; J: TRBJ1-6; DNA: TGTGCCAGCAGCTTAGGGTGGGACAGGGTCAATTCACCCCTCCACTTT; CDR3: CASSLGWDRVNSPLHF
size: many; D: TRBD2; V: TRBV6-1; J: TRBJ2-7; DNA: TGTGCCAGCAGTGAAAGCGGGATCGGCGAGCAGTACTTC; CDR3: CASSESGIGEQYF
size: many; D: TRBD2; V: TRBV2; J: TRBJ2-7; DNA: TGTGCCAGCACCCAAAGGGCTAGCGGACACCTGTCCTACGAGCAGTACTTC; CDR3: CASTQRASGHLSYEQYF
size: many; D: .; V: TRBV6-2/TRBV6-3; J: TRBJ2-7; DNA: TGTGCCAGCAGTTACTCAGACTACTACGAGCAGTACTTC; CDR3: CASSYSDYYEQYF
size: .; D: TRBD2; V: TRBV20-1; J: TRBJ2-5; DNA: TGCAGTGCGAGACTAGCGGGAGGGATGGAGACCCAGTACTTC; CDR3: CSARLAGGMETQYF
size: many; D: TRBD2; V: TRBV11-2; J: TRBJ2-1; DNA: TGTGCCAGCAGCACCGGGACTAGCGGGAGGGGGGGTGAGCAGTTCTTC; CDR3: CASSTGTSGRGGEQFF
size: .; D: TRBD1; V: TRBV10-3; J: TRBJ1-3; DNA: TGTGCCACTAACAGACAGGGTAACTCTGGAAACACCATATATTTT; CDR3: CATNRQGNSGNTIYF
size: many; D: TRBD2; V: TRBV12-3/TRBV12-4; J: TRBJ2-5; DNA: TGTGCCAGCACCCATTCCGGGACTAGCGGAACCCAAGAGACCCAGTACTTC; CDR3: CASTHSGTSGTQETQYF
size: few; D: .; V: TRBV10-3; J: TRBJ1-1; DNA: TGTGCCATCAGTGTGGGGGCTGAAGCTTTCTTT; CDR3: CAISVGAEAFF
size: few; D: .; V: TRBV9; J: TRBJ1-1; DNA: TGTGCCAGCAGCCGCGATAAGGAGGGGGGGGGTGAAGCTTTCTTT; CDR3: CASSRDKEGGGEAFF
size: many; D: TRBD1; V: TRBV7-6; J: TRBJ2-6; DNA: TGTGCCAGAGGGGGGACAGGGTTTACTGGGGCCAACGTCCTGACTTTC; CDR3: CARGGTGFTGANVLTF
size: few; D: .; V: TRBV6-1; J: TRBJ1-3; DNA: TGTGCCAGCAGCCTTACCCCCGAGACTGGAAACACCATATATTTT; CDR3: CASSLTPETGNTIYF
size: many; D: .; V: TRBV7-6; J: TRBJ2-1; DNA: TGTGCCAGCAGCTTAGGGACGCAAAATTACAATGAGCAGTTCTTC; CDR3: CASSLGTQNYNEQFF
size: many; D: .; V: TRBV11-2; J: TRBJ1-3; DNA: TGTGCCAGCAGCTTAGGTGTGAGCTCTGGAAACACCATATATTTT; CDR3: CASSLGVSSGNTIYF
size: many; D: TRBD2; V: TRBV28; J: TRBJ2-1; DNA: TGTGCCAGCAGTTTATGGAAGCCTAGCGGGTTCCCTTCCTACAATGAGCAGTTCTTC; CDR3: CASSLWKPSGFPSYNEQFF
size: .; D: .; V: TRBV19; J: TRBJ1-2; DNA: TGTGCCAGTAGTGCTATCAGGAGAAGCTATGGCTACACCTTC; CDR3: CASSAIRRSYGYTF
size: many; D: .; V: TRBV27; J: TRBJ2-2; DNA: TGTGCCAGCAGTTTATCGTGGCAGCGCCAACTAACCGGGGAGCTGTTTTTT; CDR3: CASSLSWQRQLTGELFF
size: few; D: .; V: TRBV28; J: TRBJ2-7; DNA: TGTGCCAGCAGTTACCCCTTAGCAGGGGCCTACGAGCAGTACTTC; CDR3: CASSYPLAGAYEQYF
size: many; D: .; V: TRBV28; J: TRBJ2-7; DNA: TGTGCCAGCAGGACCGGGACACCAACCTACGAGCAGTACTTC; CDR3: CASRTGTPTYEQYF
size: .; D: .; V: TRBV9; J: TRBJ1-6; DNA: TGTGCCAGCAGCGTAGGGGGTGCTGGTTCACCCCTCCACTTT; CDR3: CASSVGGAGSPLHF
size: many; D: .; V: TRBV11-2; J: TRBJ1-6; DNA: TGTGCCAGCAGCTTAGCACAGGGAGGGTCACCCCTCCACTTT; CDR3: CASSLAQGGSPLHF
size: few; D: .; V: TRBV9; J: TRBJ2-2; DNA: TGTGCCAGCAGCGTGGACGGTGGGGGGCAGGGTGAGCTGTTTTTT; CDR3: CASSVDGGGQGELFF
size: many; D: .; V: TRBV9; J: TRBJ1-1; DNA: TGTGCCAGCAGCATCGGACAGTCACAAGCTTTCTTT; CDR3: CASSIGQSQAFF
size: few; D: TRBD2; V: TRBV19; J: TRBJ2-5; DNA: TGTGCCACCGAACCCGGGACTAAAGAGACCCAGTACTTC; CDR3: CATEPGTKETQYF
size: many; D: TRBD1; V: TRBV7-2; J: TRBJ1-6; DNA: TGTGCCAGCAGCTTAAGCCGGGACAGGGGTAGTTCACCCCTCCACTTT; CDR3: CASSLSRDRGSSPLHF
size: few; D: .; V: TRBV20-1; J: TRBJ1-4; DNA: TGCAGTGCCCCGGGGGGGCCCCTAAATGAAAAACTGTTTTTT; CDR3: CSAPGGPLNEKLFF
size: .; D: TRBD1; V: TRBV5-5; J: TRBJ1-2; DNA: TGTGCCAGCAGCTTGACAGGGGTGGAATATGGCTACACCTTC; CDR3: CASSLTGVEYGYTF
size: .; D: .; V: TRBV7-3; J: TRBJ2-7; DNA: TGTGCCAGCAGCTTAGGGCCACCCGGGACAACCTACGAGCAGTACTTC; CDR3: CASSLGPPGTTYEQYF
size: .; D: .; V: TRBV3-1; J: TRBJ1-1; DNA: TGTGCCAGCAGCCGACAGAGTCCCGACACTGAAGCTTTCTTT; CDR3: CASSRQSPDTEAFF
size: .; D: TRBD1; V: TRBV27; J: TRBJ1-6; DNA: TGTGCCAGCAGTTTTGACAGGGACTCCTATAATTCACCCCTCCACTTT; CDR3: CASSFDRDSYNSPLHF